This note documents a single T cell receptor beta chain sequence. TCRdb's table, derived via immunoSEQ multiplex PCR, lists solely in-frame clones and lacks some. The sample consists of 220,000 or so clones, approximately 91% of them appearing once. This entry belongs to a study of blood T cell repertoires in COVID-19. On the study more broadly: T cells, B-cell-depleted T cells, or PBMCs provided the cDNA or gDNA that served as material.

This TCR came from a man aged 60 to 75 who had recovered from COVID-19. Material: peripheral blood.

This chain's CDR3 is CASSATDSNQPQHF. The CDR3, as DNA: TGTGCCAGCAGCGCGACAGATAGCAATCAGCCCCAGCATTTT. The chain employs TRBV9 and TRBJ1-5, with D perhaps matching TRBD1 (5 bases). The CDR3 spans 14 residues. V lost 3 bases and J 0 bases, leaving 7 bases between the germline ends. Germline V CDR1 and CDR2: SGDLS, YYNGEE.